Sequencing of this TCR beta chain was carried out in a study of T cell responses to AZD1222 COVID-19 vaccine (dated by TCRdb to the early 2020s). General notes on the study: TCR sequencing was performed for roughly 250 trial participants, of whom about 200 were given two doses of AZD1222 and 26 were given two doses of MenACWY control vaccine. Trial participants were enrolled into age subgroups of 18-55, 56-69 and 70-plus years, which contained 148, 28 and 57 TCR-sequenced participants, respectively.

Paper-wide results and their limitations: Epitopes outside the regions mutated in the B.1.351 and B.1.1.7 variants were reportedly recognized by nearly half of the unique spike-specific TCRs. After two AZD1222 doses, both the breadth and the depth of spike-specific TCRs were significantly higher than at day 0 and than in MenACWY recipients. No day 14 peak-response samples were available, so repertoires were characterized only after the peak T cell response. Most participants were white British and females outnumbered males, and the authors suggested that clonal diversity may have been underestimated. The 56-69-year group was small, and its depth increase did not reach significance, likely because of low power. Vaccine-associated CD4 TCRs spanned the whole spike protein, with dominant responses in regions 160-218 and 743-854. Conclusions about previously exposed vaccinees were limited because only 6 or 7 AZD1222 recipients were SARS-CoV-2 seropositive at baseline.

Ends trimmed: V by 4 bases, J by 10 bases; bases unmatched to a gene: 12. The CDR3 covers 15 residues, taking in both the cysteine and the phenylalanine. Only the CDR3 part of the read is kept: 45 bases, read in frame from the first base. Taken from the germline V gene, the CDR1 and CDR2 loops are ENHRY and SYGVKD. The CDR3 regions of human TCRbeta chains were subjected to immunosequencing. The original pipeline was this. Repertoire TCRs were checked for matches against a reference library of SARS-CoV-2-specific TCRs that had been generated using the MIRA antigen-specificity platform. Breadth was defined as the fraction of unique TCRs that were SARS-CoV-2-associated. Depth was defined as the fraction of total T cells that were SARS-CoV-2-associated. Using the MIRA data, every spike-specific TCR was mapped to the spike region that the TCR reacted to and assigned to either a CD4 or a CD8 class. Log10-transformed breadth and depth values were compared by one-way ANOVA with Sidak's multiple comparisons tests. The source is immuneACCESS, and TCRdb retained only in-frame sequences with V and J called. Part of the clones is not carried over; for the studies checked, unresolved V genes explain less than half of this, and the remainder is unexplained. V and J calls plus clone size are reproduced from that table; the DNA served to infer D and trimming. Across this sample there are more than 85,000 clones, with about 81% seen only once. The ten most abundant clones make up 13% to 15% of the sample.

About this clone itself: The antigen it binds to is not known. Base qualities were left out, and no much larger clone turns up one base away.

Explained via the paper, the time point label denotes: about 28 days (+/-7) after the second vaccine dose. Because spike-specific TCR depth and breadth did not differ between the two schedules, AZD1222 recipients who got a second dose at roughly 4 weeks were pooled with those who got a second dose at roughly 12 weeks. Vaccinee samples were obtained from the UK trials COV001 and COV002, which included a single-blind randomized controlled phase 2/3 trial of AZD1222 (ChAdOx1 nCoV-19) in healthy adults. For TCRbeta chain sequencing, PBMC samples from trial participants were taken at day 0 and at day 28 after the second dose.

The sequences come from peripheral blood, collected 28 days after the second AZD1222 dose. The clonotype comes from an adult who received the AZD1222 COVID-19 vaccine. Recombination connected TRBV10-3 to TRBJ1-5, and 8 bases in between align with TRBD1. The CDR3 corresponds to CAISADREKVSPQHF. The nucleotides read TGTGCCATCAGTGCGGACAGGGAAAAGGTGAGCCCCCAGCATTTT.